This TCR beta chain appears in the sequencing data of a study of T-cell memory formation after mild COVID-19. About the study: For the most part, TCR clusters were specific to one donor.

The germline gives CDR1 MNHEY, CDR2 SVGAGI. This CDR3 has 18 amino acids. V was clipped by 7 bases and J by 7 bases; unmatched bases: 22. TCRdb called the 5' RACE reads again in MiXCR, with one record for every CDR3 protein. This sample has approximately 480,000 distinct CDR3 sequences, with roughly 20% found just once. The sequenced sample was PBMCs or a T cell subset sorted from them (not recorded which). The chain links TRBV6-5 to TRBJ2-7; the match to TRBD2 covers 10 bases. The receptor comes from an adult woman who had mild COVID-19 (a few samples of this study predate the infection). Cell type and time point are not known. As DNA, the CDR3 is TGTGCCAGCACCCGGCCCCCGCGGACTAGCGGCCCGAGGTGGGAGCAGTACTTC. This encodes CASTRPPRTSGPRWEQYF.